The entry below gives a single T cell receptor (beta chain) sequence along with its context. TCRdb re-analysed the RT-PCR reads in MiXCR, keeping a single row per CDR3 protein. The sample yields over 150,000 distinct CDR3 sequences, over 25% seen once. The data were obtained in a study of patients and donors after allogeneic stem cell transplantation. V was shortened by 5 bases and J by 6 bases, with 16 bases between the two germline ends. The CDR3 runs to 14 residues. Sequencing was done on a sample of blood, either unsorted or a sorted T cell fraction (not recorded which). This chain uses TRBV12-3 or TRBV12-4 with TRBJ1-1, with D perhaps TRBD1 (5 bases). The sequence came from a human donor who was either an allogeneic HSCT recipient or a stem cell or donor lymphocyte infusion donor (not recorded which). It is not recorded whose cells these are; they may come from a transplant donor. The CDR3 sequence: CASSPETVIAEAFF. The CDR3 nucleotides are TGTGCCAGCAGTCCTGAGACAGTCATCGCTGAAGCTTTCTTT.